A single sample gave rise to the 32 T cell receptor beta chains below, sequenced in a study of human T cells and chemical hapten exposure. Noted time point: patch test 1, 2 weeks after DPC sensitization. Treatment noted: therapeutic diphenylcyclopropenone sensitization with weekly scalp DPC. Using its own MiXCR run on the RACE reads, TCRdb lists one record per CDR3 protein. The sample shows fewer than 60,000 distinct CDR3 sequences, about 10% of them seen only once. Sequences were derived from whole blood, sampled in connection with sensitization to the hapten diphenylcyclopropenone (DPC). The receptors stem from a woman aged 45-59 years with alopecia areata. Some clones in this sample may be carry-over from other donors' samples.

In its sample, this clonotype was seen a few times. This chain uses TRBV6-2 or TRBV6-3 with TRBJ2-7; D is possibly TRBD1 (6 bases). The CDR3 is 14 amino acids. Germline lookup yields CDR1 MNHEY and CDR2 SVGEGT. V lost 7 bases, J lost 2 bases, and 15 bases lay in between. This CDR3 reads CASTDKQGAYEQYF. In DNA, the CDR3 is TGTGCCAGCACCGATAAACAGGGTGCCTACGAGCAGTACTTC.

This clonotype was recorded at least ten times. This chain uses TRBV4-3 with TRBJ2-1; TRBD2 agrees at 7 bases. The CDR3 totals 15 residues. Germline trimming cut 2 bases from V and 3 bases from J; bases unmatched to any gene: 4. From germline, CDR1 is LGHNA and CDR2 YSLEER. Here the CDR3 reads CASSQRAGVYNEQFF. CDR3 nucleotides: TGCGCCAGCAGCCAAAGGGCGGGAGTCTACAATGAGCAGTTCTTC.

Ten or more counts support this clonotype. CDR3 loop: CSARADGPQETQYF. The CDR3 DNA sequence: TGCAGTGCTAGAGCCGACGGACCGCAAGAGACCCAGTACTTC. The chain joins TRBV20-1 to TRBJ2-5; no reliable D call. V was pared by 1 base and J by 2 bases, with 11 bases between. CDR3 size: 14 residues. Germline CDR1 is DFQATT and CDR2 is SNEGSKA (reference sequence).

The chain is built from TRBV20-1 and TRBJ2-7; D assignment may be TRBD1 or TRBD2 (6 bases each). Trimming took 5 bases from V and 3 from J, leaving 14 bases between them. Germline CDR1 DFQATT, CDR2 SNEGSKA (reference sequence). The CDR3 consists of 13 residues. The CDR3 DNA follows: TGCAGTGCTGGGGGGCAGGGAGACTACGAGCAGTACTTC. Translated: CSAGGQGDYEQYF.

This chain connects TRBV12-5 to TRBJ2-1; 10 nucleotides agree with TRBD1. Trimming at V came to 4 bases and at J to 3 bases, leaving 15 bases not matched to a gene. This CDR3 spans 19 amino acids. The germline gives CDR1 LGHNT, CDR2 FRNRAP. The CDR3 loop reads CASGSDRGLASGFYNEQFF. For the CDR3, the DNA is TGTGCTAGTGGTTCAGACAGGGGGCTGGCTAGCGGATTCTACAATGAGCAGTTCTTC.

This clonotype was observed at least ten times. The rearrangement links TRBV13 to TRBJ2-7, with TRBD1 matching over 9 bases. V gave up 5 bases and J gave up 2 bases; unmatched junction bases: 7. Germline CDR1 reads PRHDT; CDR2 reads FYEKMQ (reference sequence). The CDR3 length is 15 residues. CDR3 region: CASSINRGPTYEQYF. Written as DNA, the CDR3 is TGTGCCAGCAGCATAAACAGGGGGCCAACCTACGAGCAGTACTTC.

This clonotype has at least ten counts. The J gene is TRBJ1-1, the V gene TRBV3-1; 10 nucleotides line up with TRBD1. This CDR3 is 17 amino acids long. CDR1 is LGHDT, CDR2 YNNKEL, per germline (reference sequence). V was pared by 4 bases and J by 0 bases, with 8 bases of the junction left unmatched. CDR3 DNA: TGTGCCAGCAGCCGCCGGGACAGGGGATTCATGAACACTGAAGCTTTCTTT. Translated, it gives CASSRRDRGFMNTEAFF.

This clonotype has a count of ten or more. V usage is TRBV7-2 and J usage is TRBJ1-4; 9 nucleotides agree with TRBD1. Germline trimming cut 3 bases from V and 8 bases from J; bases unmatched to any gene: 7. Germline assignment: CDR1 SGHTA and CDR2 FQGNSA. The CDR3 runs to 15 residues. The CDR3 bases are TGTGCCAGCAGCTTCGACAGGGGGTTTACGGAAAAACTGTTTTTT. Translated: CASSFDRGFTEKLFF.

The V call is TRBV20-1, the J call TRBJ2-7; tentatively, D is TRBD1 or TRBD2 (5 bases each). CDR1 DFQATT and CDR2 SNEGSKA come from the germline V gene (reference sequence). CDR3 length equals 12 residues. Deletions cut 6 bases from V and 2 bases from J, with 11 bases between. For the CDR3, the DNA is TGCAGTGCAAGGGACCGAACCTACGAGCAGTACTTC. Translation gives CSARDRTYEQYF.

The sample holds many counts of this clonotype. V is TRBV20-1 and J is TRBJ2-5; D may be TRBD1 or TRBD2 (5 bases each). The CDR3 loop spans 13 amino acids. Germline assignment: CDR1 DFQATT and CDR2 SNEGSKA (reference sequence). Trimming pared 7 bases from V and 1 base from J, leaving 13 bases between. CDR3 DNA sequence: TGCAGTGGGGGACCGGGAACCCAAGAGACCCAGTACTTC. Amino acid sequence: CSGGPGTQETQYF.

This clonotype was counted at least ten times. The J gene is TRBJ1-1, the V gene TRBV7-2; perhaps TRBD1 as D (5 bases). The germline V gene has CDR1 SGHTA and CDR2 FQGNSA. Trimming left V 1 base short and J 8 bases short, with 14 bases between. The CDR3 consists of 14 residues. In DNA, the CDR3 is TGTGCCAGCAGCTTAGGGGGGAAAGGACGGGAAGCTTTCTTT. Translating gives CASSLGGKGREAFF.

This clonotype was recorded at least ten times. The V call is TRBV6-2 or TRBV6-3, the J call TRBJ2-5; D gene ambiguous. The CDR3 extends over 12 amino acids. CDR1 and CDR2 from the germline V gene are MNHEY and SVGEGT. V was clipped by 5 bases and J by 5 bases, with 9 bases between them. The CDR3 reads CASSGRRETQYF. The CDR3 nucleotides read TGTGCCAGCAGTGGACGTCGGGAGACCCAGTACTTC.

In its sample, this clonotype was seen many times. The V call is TRBV3-1, the J call TRBJ2-2; no definite D call. CDR1 and CDR2 from the germline V gene are LGHDT and YNNKEL (reference sequence). CDR3 length: 14 residues. Trimming stripped 1 base from V and 5 bases from J, with 8 bases between. CDR3 in DNA: TGTGCCAGCAGCCAAGTGCTAACAACCGGGGAGCTGTTTTTT. Its protein product is CASSQVLTTGELFF.

This clonotype was detected only a few times. The gene calls are TRBV20-1 and TRBJ1-1; D is perhaps TRBD1 (6 bases). Trimming shortened V by 6 bases and J by 4 bases, and 12 bases separated the two germline ends. This CDR3 spans 12 amino acids. Germline lookup yields CDR1 DFQATT and CDR2 SNEGSKA (reference sequence). CDR3 amino acids: CSAGGWSTEAFF. The CDR3 DNA sequence: TGCAGTGCAGGGGGATGGAGCACTGAAGCTTTCTTT.

This clonotype was detected ten times or more. The chain combines TRBV20-1 with TRBJ1-1; the D gene is possibly TRBD1 (6 bases). The V gene's germline CDR1 is DFQATT and CDR2 SNEGSKA (reference sequence). The CDR3 spans 12 residues. Here the CDR3 DNA reads TGCAGCCCCAGGGGTGACAGGACCCAAGCTTTCTTT. Its protein is CSPRGDRTQAFF.

This clonotype was counted a few times. The CDR3 sequence: CSARDPAGGPETQYF. The CDR3 DNA reads as TGCAGTGCTAGAGATCCGGCGGGAGGGCCAGAGACCCAGTACTTC. This sequence joins TRBV20-1 and TRBJ2-5, with 9 bases aligning to TRBD2. CDR1 DFQATT and CDR2 SNEGSKA come from the germline V gene (reference sequence). The CDR3 runs to 15 residues. The junction had 6 bases not matched to a gene; V was cut back by 0 bases and J by 4 bases.

Concerning this clonotype itself: A much larger clone lies one base from this, so it may be a read error. The chain carries TRBV18 and TRBJ1-2; tentatively, D is TRBD1 (5 bases). The CDR3 spans 13 residues. Per the germline V gene, CDR1 is KGHSH and CDR2 is LQKENI. Trimming removed 3 bases from V and 9 bases from J, with 14 bases in between. The CDR3 DNA sequence: TGTGCCAGCTCACCTGACAGAGAGTATTGCTACACCTTC. Translated: CASSPDREYCYTF.

This clonotype was observed many times. This chain links TRBV20-1 with TRBJ2-1, with 8 nucleotides matching TRBD2. Germline V gene data show CDR1 as DFQATT and CDR2 as SNEGSKA (reference sequence). Trimming at V came to 1 base and at J to 9 bases, leaving 8 bases not matched to a gene. The CDR3 is 14 residues long. The CDR3 DNA follows: TGCAGTGCTAGAGTTATCGGGAGGGGGGTTGAGCAGTTCTTC. Residues: CSARVIGRGVEQFF.

This clonotype was seen a few times. This sequence joins TRBV27 and TRBJ2-7, with 8 bases that match TRBD1. The CDR3 extends over 13 amino acids. Germline lookup yields CDR1 MNHEY and CDR2 SMNVEV (reference sequence). Losses at the gene ends were 6 bases for V and 2 bases for J; bases not matched to a gene: 3. The DNA of the CDR3 is TGTGCCAGCAGCCCGACAGGGGCCTACGAGCAGTACTTC. This sequence encodes CASSPTGAYEQYF.

The chain uses TRBV7-2 and TRBJ2-7; TRBD2 matches at 10 bases. Germline loops: CDR1 SGHTA, CDR2 FQGNSA. With V trimmed by 5 bases and J by 0 bases, 7 bases remained unmatched. The CDR3 spans 16 residues. The CDR3 here is CASSQKLAGTSYEQYF. The DNA of the CDR3 is TGTGCCAGCAGCCAGAAACTAGCGGGAACCTCCTACGAGCAGTACTTC.

The chain carries TRBV5-6 and TRBJ2-3; D is possibly TRBD1 or TRBD2 (5 bases each). The CDR3 is 16 amino acids. V was cut by 4 bases and J by 0 bases, with 15 bases left in between. Germline V gene data show CDR1 as SGHDT and CDR2 as YYEEEE. DNA for the CDR3: TGTGCCAGCAGCCAAACGGGGCGGATTAGCACAGATACGCAGTATTTT. It translates to CASSQTGRISTDTQYF.

This rearrangement joins TRBV28 to TRBJ2-3; tentatively, D is TRBD1 (6 bases). There are 14 residues in the CDR3. V was shortened by 4 bases and J by 1 base, with 9 bases between the two germline ends. Germline V lookup: CDR1 MDHEN, CDR2 SYDVKM. The CDR3, as DNA: TGTGCCAGCAGTTCGCCAGGGGGCACAGATACGCAGTATTTT. Its protein product is CASSSPGGTDTQYF.

This clonotype was detected many times. The chain combines TRBV20-1 with TRBJ1-2, with TRBD1 matching 8 bases. CDR3 length equals 16 residues. Germline values: CDR1 DFQATT, CDR2 SNEGSKA (reference sequence). V lost 1 base to trimming and J lost 3 bases; unmatched junction nucleotides: 10. The CDR3 protein is CSARAIDRGVDYGYTF. CDR3 nucleotide sequence: TGCAGTGCTAGAGCTATTGACAGGGGTGTAGACTATGGCTACACCTTC.

This clonotype was seen many times. The gene calls are TRBV29-1 and TRBJ2-3; TRBD1 matches 8 bases. V was clipped by 4 bases and J by 6 bases; unmatched bases: 3. Germline V lookup: CDR1 SQVTM, CDR2 ANQGSEA. CDR3 size: 12 residues. Here the CDR3 DNA reads TGCAGCGTTGCAGGGGGCAGGGATACGCAGTATTTT. This encodes CSVAGGRDTQYF.

This clonotype was counted ten times or more. The chain uses TRBV11-2 and TRBJ2-2; the match to TRBD2 covers 10 bases. The V gene's germline CDR1 is SGHAT and CDR2 FQNNGV. The CDR3 extends over 15 amino acids. Losses at the gene ends were 3 bases for V and 7 bases for J; bases not matched to a gene: 5. CDR3 in amino acids: CASSFPSGSIGELFF. The DNA for the CDR3 is TGTGCCAGCAGCTTCCCTAGCGGGAGTATCGGGGAGCTGTTTTTT.

In its sample, this clonotype was seen a few times. This chain links TRBV18 with TRBJ1-1, with 10 bases fitting TRBD1. The CDR3 length is 15 residues. Germline CDR1 and CDR2: KGHSH and LQKENI. The V segment lost 0 bases and the J segment 3 bases; nucleotides outside the gene matches: 1. CDR3 nucleotides: TGTGCCAGCTCACCACCGGGACAGGGGTACACTGAAGCTTTCTTT. Its protein product is CASSPPGQGYTEAFF.

The CDR3 sequence is CASSQDRGRRVYNSYNEQFF. DNA of the CDR3: TGCGCCAGCAGCCAAGATAGGGGTCGTCGCGTGTATAATTCCTACAATGAGCAGTTCTTC. The chain couples TRBV4-3 to TRBJ2-1, with a weak D call TRBD1 (5 bases). The CDR3 is 20 residues long. V lost 0 bases and J 1 base, leaving 22 bases between the germline ends. CDR1 is LGHNA and CDR2 is YSLEER in the germline V gene.

This clonotype was counted many times. The chain recombines TRBV11-2 with TRBJ2-4; D remains unclear. Germline CDR1 and CDR2: SGHAT and FQNNGV. The CDR3 is made up of 11 amino acids. Trimming stripped 3 bases from V and 6 bases from J, with 3 bases between. The CDR3 region is CASSLLNIQYF. The CDR3 bases are TGTGCCAGCAGCTTGCTAAACATTCAGTACTTC. Full variable domain (missing parts from reference TRBV11-2 and TRBJ2-4): EAGVAQSPRYKIIEKRQSVAFWCNPISGHATLYWYQQILGQGPKLLIQFQNNGVVDDSQLPKDRFSAERLKGVDSTLKIQPAKLEDSAVYLCASSLLNIQYFGAGTRLSVL.

This clonotype was picked up many times. The rearrangement links TRBV29-1 to TRBJ2-1, with 9 nucleotides matching TRBD1. CDR1 and CDR2 (germline): SQVTM, ANQGSEA. This CDR3 has 13 residues. The J segment lost 9 bases and the V segment lost 7 bases, leaving 10 bases of the junction unmatched. The CDR3 loop reads CSGSQGARSEQFF. CDR3 nucleotides: TGCAGCGGATCACAGGGGGCGCGCTCTGAGCAGTTCTTC.

This clonotype was counted ten times or more. The rearrangement links TRBV12-3 or TRBV12-4 to TRBJ2-3, with 7 bases aligning to TRBD2. The J segment lost 7 bases and the V segment lost 4 bases, leaving 8 bases of the junction unmatched. There are 14 residues in the CDR3. CDR3 protein: CASSYYLSGNTQYF. The CDR3, as DNA: TGTGCCAGCAGTTACTACCTCAGCGGGAATACGCAGTATTTT.

This clonotype was detected many times. J is TRBJ2-1 and V is TRBV20-1; 7 bases are a match to TRBD2. Germline V CDR1 and CDR2: DFQATT, SNEGSKA (reference sequence). CDR3 length: 15 residues. The J segment lost 4 bases and the V segment lost 3 bases, leaving 9 bases of the junction unmatched. The CDR3 DNA follows: TGCAGTGCTAGGGGCCTAGCGGCGGGATACAATGAGCAGTTCTTC. The encoded protein is CSARGLAAGYNEQFF.

This clonotype was observed at least ten times. This chain joins TRBV7-2 and TRBJ2-3, with 11 bases matching TRBD2. Germline V gene lookup returns CDR1 SGHTA and CDR2 FQGNSA. The length of the CDR3 is 16 residues. The V gene end was trimmed by 4 bases and the J gene end by 2 bases; junction bases not matched to a gene: 5. This CDR3 is CASSSLAGGITDTQYF. In DNA, the CDR3 is TGTGCCAGCAGCTCTTTAGCGGGAGGGATCACAGATACGCAGTATTTT.